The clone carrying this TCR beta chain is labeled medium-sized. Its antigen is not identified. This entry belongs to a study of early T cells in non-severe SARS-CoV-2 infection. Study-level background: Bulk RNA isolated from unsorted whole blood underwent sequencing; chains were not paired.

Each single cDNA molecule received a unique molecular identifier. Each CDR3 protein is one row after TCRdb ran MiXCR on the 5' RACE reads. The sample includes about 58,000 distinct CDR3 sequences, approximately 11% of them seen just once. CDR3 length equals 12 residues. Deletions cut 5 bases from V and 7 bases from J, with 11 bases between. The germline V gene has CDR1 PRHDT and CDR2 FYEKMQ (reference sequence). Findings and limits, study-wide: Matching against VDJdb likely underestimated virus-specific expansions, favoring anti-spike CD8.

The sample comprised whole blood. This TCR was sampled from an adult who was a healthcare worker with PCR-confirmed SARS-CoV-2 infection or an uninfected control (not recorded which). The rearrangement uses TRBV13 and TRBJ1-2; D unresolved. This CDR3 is CASSGEEGGYTF. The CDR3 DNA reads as TGTGCCAGCAGCGGAGAGGAGGGTGGCTACACCTTC.